This T cell receptor (beta chain) was profiled in a study of T-cell reconstitution after alpha-beta-depleted transplantation in children. General observations from the study: At around two months after transplant, the alpha-beta T cells were reportedly derived from several hundred expanded clones that came from non-depleted graft cells. A year had passed since transplant, and T-cell counts and diversity by then came mostly from newly produced T cells. Recipient T cells and thymic progenitors that survived gave rise to the high TCRbeta diversity observed at day 60 in some patients.

Turning to this clonotype: No antigen is known for it. Given the absence of the conserved phenylalanine or tryptophan at the CDR3 end, a read error is likely.

Unique molecular identifiers were built into the TCRbeta library. In TCRdb, the PCR reads were re-called with MiXCR into one record per CDR3 protein. This table has hundreds of thousands of distinct CDR3 sequences, under 15% appearing once. The germline V and J ends were trimmed by 2 bases and 3 bases, with 2 bases remaining between them. The CDR3 consists of 11 residues. Germline V gene sequence: CDR1 KGHSH, CDR2 LQKENI. Sequencing was performed on PBMCs, mostly from graft donor cells, taken 360 days after TCRalphabeta/CD19-depleted stem cell transplant. V gene TRBV18 combines with J gene TRBJ2-7; D not resolved. This TCR was recovered from a male patient under 18 who had a stem cell transplant for acute myeloid leukemia, so the T cells may come from the graft donor. The CDR3 nucleotides are TGTGCCAGCTCACCAGACTACGAGCAGTACTAC. The encoded protein is CASSPDYEQYY.